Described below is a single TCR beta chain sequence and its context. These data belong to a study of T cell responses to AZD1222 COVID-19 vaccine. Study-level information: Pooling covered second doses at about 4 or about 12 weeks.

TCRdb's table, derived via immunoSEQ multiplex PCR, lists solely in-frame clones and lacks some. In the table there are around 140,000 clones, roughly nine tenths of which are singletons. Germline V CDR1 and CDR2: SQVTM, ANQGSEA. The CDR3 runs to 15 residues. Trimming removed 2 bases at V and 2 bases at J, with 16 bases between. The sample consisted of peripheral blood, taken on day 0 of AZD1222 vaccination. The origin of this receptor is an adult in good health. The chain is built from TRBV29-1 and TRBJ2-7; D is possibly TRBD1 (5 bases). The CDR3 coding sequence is TGCAGCGTTGAATTAGCAGGGAAGGTCACCTACGAGCAGTACTTC. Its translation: CSVELAGKVTYEQYF.